Sequencing of this T cell receptor beta chain was carried out in a study of T-cell memory formation after mild COVID-19. Study-wide context: In these data, TCR clusters were largely donor specific.

Researchers used 5'RACE with constant-segment primers to make TCR alpha and TCR beta cDNA libraries that carry sample barcodes and UMIs. TCRdb reprocessed the 5' RACE reads via MiXCR and lists one record per CDR3 protein. In the table there are 140,000 or so distinct CDR3 sequences, about 5.5% of which are singletons. Study-level points and caveats: The study found balanced CD4/CD8 in clones contracting day 15 to 85 and a CD4+ lean in later expanders. Those CD4+ clones that contracted were mainly in CM and EM (CD8+ ones in EMRA).

The length of the CDR3 is 18 residues. V was shortened by 5 bases and J by 3 bases, with 26 bases between the two germline ends. Per the germline V gene, CDR1 is SGHVS and CDR2 is FQNEAQ. This clonotype was observed a handful of times. Its antigen is unknown. The sample taken for sequencing was PBMCs or a T cell subset sorted from them (not recorded which). The sequence came from an adult woman who had mild COVID-19 (a few samples of this study predate the infection). Cell type and time point are not known. The J gene is TRBJ2-7, the V gene TRBV7-8; D is perhaps TRBD2 (5 bases). The CDR3 DNA reads as TGTGCCAGCAGCCTAGTAGGGCCCCTTAGCGCAGGCGGCTACGAGCAGTACTTC. The encoded protein is CASSLVGPLSAGGYEQYF.